The 16 T cell receptor beta chains presented below share a single source sample, sequenced in a study of cytomegalovirus exposure and HLA in healthy donors. The PCR had 60 Vbeta and 13 Jbeta primers. This table comes from immunoSEQ multiplex PCR, and its TCRdb copy is limited to in-frame clones, with some not included. This sample yields 100,000 to 150,000 clones, of which around four fifths are seen a single time; 2% to 2.5% belongs to the top ten. What was sequenced was PBMCs. These TCRs come from a woman in her thirties or forties in good health and CMV-seropositive.

This chain connects TRBV28 to TRBJ1-6, with D possibly matching TRBD1 (6 bases). With 1 base removed from V and 7 bases from J, the gap between germline ends came to 11 bases. CDR1 MDHEN and CDR2 SYDVKM come from the germline V gene. CDR3 length: 15 amino acids. CDR3: CASSLLRGSNSPLHF. CDR3 nucleotides: TGTGCCAGCAGTTTATTAAGGGGGAGCAATTCACCCCTCCACTTT.

The chain has TRBV11-2 and TRBJ2-3, with TRBD1 matching 9 bases. Germline assignment: CDR1 SGHAT and CDR2 FQNNGV. CDR3 length equals 17 residues. V shed 2 bases and J 0 bases; nucleotides not matched to a gene: 6. The CDR3 DNA is TGTGCCAGCAGCTTATCGGGGACAGGGTCTAGCACAGATACGCAGTATTTT. Its protein product is CASSLSGTGSSTDTQYF.

This sequence joins TRBV7-2 and TRBJ2-1; 14 positions agree with TRBD2. V lost 5 bases, J lost 10 bases, and 10 bases stayed unmatched. The length of the CDR3 is 16 residues. The germline gives CDR1 SGHTA, CDR2 FQGNSA. The CDR3 here is CASSRETSGRAGEQFF. CDR3 DNA: TGTGCCAGCAGCAGAGAGACTAGCGGGAGGGCCGGGGAGCAGTTCTTC.

This clone was observed a handful of times. V gene TRBV28 combines with J gene TRBJ1-6; D perhaps matches TRBD1 (5 bases). The CDR3 is made up of 15 amino acids. Germline loops: CDR1 MDHEN, CDR2 SYDVKM. V lost 8 bases and J 4 bases, leaving 15 bases between the germline ends. CDR3 residues: CASLRGSLYNSPLHF. The CDR3 DNA reads TGTGCCAGCCTCCGGGGGAGCTTATATAATTCACCCCTCCACTTT.

J is TRBJ1-1 and V is TRBV7-2; D gene unclear. Per germline, CDR1 SGHTA and CDR2 FQGNSA. V was trimmed by 4 bases and J by 3 bases, leaving 15 bases between them. CDR3 length equals 15 residues. The CDR3: CASSSATGLDTEAFF. In DNA, the CDR3 is TGTGCCAGCAGCTCAGCCACGGGGTTGGACACTGAAGCTTTCTTT.

The chain couples TRBV28 to TRBJ2-2, with D possibly TRBD1 on 6 matching bases. V was shortened by 10 bases and J by 6 bases, with 21 bases between the two germline ends. CDR1 MDHEN and CDR2 SYDVKM come from the germline V gene. CDR3 length equals 15 residues. This CDR3 reads CATRGQKLRAGELFF. In DNA, the CDR3 is TGTGCCACCCGGGGACAAAAGCTCCGAGCCGGGGAGCTGTTTTTT.

The chain links TRBV12-2 to TRBJ2-5; the tabulated D call, TRBD2, remains unverified against the DNA. TRBV12-2 is given as a pseudogene. The CDR3 runs 15 residues. The CDR3 DNA sequence: TGTGCAAGTCGCTTATGGAGAGGGCCCTCAGAGACCCAGTACTTC. Translating it yields CASRLWRGPSETQYF.

This clone was recorded a few times. The V and J genes are TRBV6-5 and TRBJ2-7; tentatively, D is TRBD2 (5 bases). CDR1 and CDR2 from the germline V gene are MNHEY and SVGAGI. The CDR3 has 13 residues. The V and J ends lost 5 bases and 9 bases respectively, with 17 bases between them. This CDR3 reads CASSDLVRASQYF. The CDR3 DNA follows: TGTGCCAGCAGTGATCTCGTGAGGGCTTCGCAGTACTTC.

The chain employs TRBV6-1 and TRBJ1-2; 9 bases line up with TRBD1. There are 16 residues in the CDR3. V dropped 4 bases and J dropped 5; count of bases not matched to a gene: 11. Germline CDR1 is MNHNS and CDR2 is SASEGT. DNA of the CDR3: TGTGCCAGCAGTGCGACGGGGACAGGGCTCGGTTATGGCTACACCTTC. It encodes CASSATGTGLGYGYTF.

This rearrangement joins TRBV28 to TRBJ1-1; the D is unclear. From germline, CDR1 is MDHEN and CDR2 SYDVKM. Trimming removed 6 bases from V and 2 bases from J, with 10 bases in between. CDR3 length: 13 amino acids. This chain's CDR3 is CASSGYRNTEAFF. The CDR3 DNA reads as TGTGCCAGCAGCGGGTATAGAAACACTGAAGCTTTCTTT.

The chain recombines TRBV11-2 with TRBJ2-3, with 7 positions matching TRBD2. Germline assignment: CDR1 SGHAT and CDR2 FQNNGV. The length of the CDR3 is 15 residues. The V gene end was trimmed by 2 bases and the J gene end by 3 bases; junction bases not matched to a gene: 5. CDR3 residues: CASSLPAGVTDTQYF. Written as DNA, the CDR3 is TGTGCCAGCAGCTTACCTGCGGGGGTGACAGATACGCAGTATTTT.

The chain joins TRBV19 to TRBJ2-4; D perhaps matches TRBD1 (5 bases). Germline CDR1 is LNHDA and CDR2 is SQIVND (reference sequence). V was pared by 3 bases and J by 0 bases, with 6 bases between. The CDR3 totals 14 residues. The CDR3 DNA reads as TGTGCCAGTAGTATGGGGCTAGCCAAAAACATTCAGTACTTC. As protein: CASSMGLAKNIQYF.

This clone was seen a few times. The same CDR3 is also encoded by other DNA sequences in this sample. V is TRBV7-3 and J is TRBJ2-7; 8 nucleotides match TRBD1. V lost 4 bases, J lost 5 bases, and 7 bases stayed unmatched. CDR1 and CDR2 (germline): SGHTA, FQGTGA. The CDR3 is 14 amino acids. The CDR3 protein is CASSSGQGWDEQYF. The DNA of the CDR3 is TGTGCCAGCAGCTCTGGACAGGGATGGGACGAGCAGTACTTC.

The CDR3 loop is CASSPRVATYEQFF. DNA of the CDR3: TGTGCCAGCAGCCCCAGGGTGGCCACCTATGAGCAGTTCTTC. V is TRBV7-9 and J is TRBJ2-1, with a possible D match to TRBD1 (5 bases). CDR1 is SEHNR and CDR2 is FQNEAQ in the germline V gene (reference sequence). The CDR3 loop spans 14 amino acids. The ends were cut back, 5 bases at V and 8 bases at J, with 16 bases in the middle.

The V call is TRBV6-6, the J call TRBJ1-2; 9 bases match TRBD1. Germline CDR1 reads MNHNY; CDR2 reads SVGAGI (reference sequence). The J segment lost 2 bases and the V segment lost 6 bases, leaving 1 base of the junction unmatched. The CDR3 consists of 13 residues. CDR3 bases: TGTGCCAGCAGCGGACAGGGGAACTATGGCTACACCTTC. Translated, it gives CASSGQGNYGYTF.

V is TRBV19 and J is TRBJ2-7; perhaps TRBD1 as D (6 bases). This CDR3 is built from 13 residues. V gave up 8 bases and J gave up 1 base, with 12 bases separating them. From germline, CDR1 is LNHDA and CDR2 SQIVND (reference sequence). The CDR3 here is CASVGQKSYEQYF. CDR3 coding DNA: TGTGCCAGTGTCGGACAGAAGTCCTACGAGCAGTACTTC.